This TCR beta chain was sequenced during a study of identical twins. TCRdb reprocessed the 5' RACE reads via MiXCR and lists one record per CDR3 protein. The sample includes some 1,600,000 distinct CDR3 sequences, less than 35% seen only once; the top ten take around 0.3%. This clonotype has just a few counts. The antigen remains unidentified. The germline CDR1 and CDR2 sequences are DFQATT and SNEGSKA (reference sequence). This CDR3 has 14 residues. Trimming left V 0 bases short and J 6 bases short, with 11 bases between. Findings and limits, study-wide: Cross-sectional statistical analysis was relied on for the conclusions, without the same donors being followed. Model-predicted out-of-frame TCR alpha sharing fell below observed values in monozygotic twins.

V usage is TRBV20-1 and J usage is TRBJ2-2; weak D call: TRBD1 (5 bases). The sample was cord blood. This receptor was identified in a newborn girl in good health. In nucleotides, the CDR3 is TGCAGTGCTAGAGATTCTAGGGGTCCCGGGGAGCTGTTTTTT. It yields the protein CSARDSRGPGELFF.